These 16 T cell receptor beta chains were sequenced from one sample in a study of shared clonotypes between healthy human individuals. Naive-designated CD8 cells lacked CD45RO, were positively enriched for CCR7, and omitted terminally differentiated effector memory CD45RA+ cells. TCRdb's copy holds only in-frame clones and misses some; the assay was immunoSEQ multiplex PCR. The sample records 1.5 million to 2.5 million clones, over 85% being singletons. Sequencing input: naive CD8+ T cells sorted from blood. Source of these receptors: a man aged 18 to 29 in good health.

J is TRBJ2-7 and V is TRBV27; D is perhaps TRBD1 (6 bases). The CDR3 spans 14 residues. V was clipped by 5 bases and J by 1 base, with 12 bases between them. The germline gives CDR1 MNHEY, CDR2 SMNVEV (reference sequence). The CDR3 nucleotides read TGTGCCAGCAGTCGTAGGACAGCGTCCTACGAGCAGTACTTC. This encodes CASSRRTASYEQYF.

Remarks on this clone: This sample also contains other DNA sequences that code for the same CDR3. The chain joins TRBV4-1 to TRBJ2-3; TRBD2 might be the D (5 bases). Between the trimmed V and J ends, which lost 1 base and 4 bases, there was a span of 9 bases. The CDR3 totals 14 residues. CDR1 is MGHRA, CDR2 YSYEKL, per germline. CDR3 loop: CASSQAGVPDTQYF. The DNA of the CDR3 is TGCGCCAGCAGCCAAGCCGGGGTACCAGATACGCAGTATTTT.

The chain recombines TRBV13 with TRBJ2-1; 10 bases match TRBD2. Trimming at V came to 6 bases and at J to 5 bases, leaving 7 bases not matched to a gene. Germline CDR1 reads PRHDT; CDR2 reads FYEKMQ (reference sequence). This CDR3 region has 15 residues. Here the CDR3 DNA reads TGTGCCAGCAGTGCGAGCGGGAGGGCCCACAATGAGCAGTTCTTC. Its protein product is CASSASGRAHNEQFF.

CDR3 region: CASSQDPQNPGGYTF. CDR3 in DNA: TGCGCCAGCAGCCAAGATCCGCAGAACCCAGGAGGCTACACCTTC. V usage is TRBV4-1 and J usage is TRBJ1-2; D call uncertain. The germline CDR1 and CDR2 sequences are MGHRA and YSYEKL. CDR3 length: 15 amino acids. V gave up 0 bases and J gave up 8 bases, with 16 bases separating them.

CDR3 sequence (DNA): TGTGCCAGCAGTTACTCCGTGATCGGGACCCCCCTCGAGCAGTACTTC. Its translation: CASSYSVIGTPLEQYF. The chain carries TRBV6-5 and TRBJ2-7, with D possibly called TRBD1 or TRBD2 (5 bases each). Germline CDR1 and CDR2: MNHEY and SVGAGI. Trimming removed 0 bases at V and 6 bases at J, with 18 bases between. CDR3 length equals 16 residues.

The chain employs TRBV27 and TRBJ2-7, with 15 bases identical to TRBD2. The germline gives CDR1 MNHEY, CDR2 SMNVEV (reference sequence). The CDR3 length is 14 residues. V dropped 6 bases and J dropped 7; count of bases not matched to a gene: 4. CDR3 amino acids: CASRVGLAGGEQYF. CDR3 coding DNA: TGTGCCAGCAGGGTAGGACTAGCGGGGGGGGAGCAGTACTTC.

The chain is built from TRBV27 and TRBJ2-1, with TRBD2 matching over 10 bases. V trimming: 5 bases; J trimming: 7 bases; junction bases outside the gene matches: 2. The germline gives CDR1 MNHEY, CDR2 SMNVEV (reference sequence). The CDR3 loop spans 13 amino acids. CDR3 residues: CASSGTSENEQFF. In DNA, the CDR3 is TGTGCCAGCAGTGGGACTAGCGAAAATGAGCAGTTCTTC.

In its sample, this clone was seen once. The chain is built from TRBV6-4 and TRBJ2-7; 7 nucleotides match TRBD1. The germline CDR1 and CDR2 sequences are MRHNA and SNTAGT. Trimming removed 6 bases from V and 3 bases from J; junction bases left unmatched: 23. This CDR3 is built from 19 residues. CDR3 nucleotides: TGTGCCAGCAGCCTCCTGGCGACAGGGCTGTGGGGTAATTTCTACGAGCAGTACTTC. Its protein product is CASSLLATGLWGNFYEQYF.

The V and J genes are TRBV11-2 and TRBJ2-2; D not certain. Looked up from germline, CDR1 is SGHAT and CDR2 is FQNNGV. This CDR3 has 13 residues. V lost 2 bases, J lost 8 bases, and 9 bases lay in between. As DNA, the CDR3 is TGTGCCAGCAGCTTATCCCCGAGGGGGGAGCTGTTTTTT. This sequence encodes CASSLSPRGELFF.

This clone was seen a handful of times. The chain links TRBV7-9 to TRBJ1-1; the D is unclear. V gave up 1 base and J gave up 0 bases, with 9 bases separating them. The CDR3 covers 15 residues. Germline loops: CDR1 SEHNR, CDR2 FQNEAQ (reference sequence). CDR3 sequence reads: CASSLVGELNTEAFF. In DNA, the CDR3 is TGTGCCAGCAGCTTAGTTGGTGAGTTGAACACTGAAGCTTTCTTT.

J is TRBJ2-5 and V is TRBV11-2; D is perhaps TRBD2 (5 bases). The V gene lost 0 bases and the J gene lost 5 bases, with 16 bases spanning the gap. Per germline, CDR1 SGHAT and CDR2 FQNNGV. The CDR3 has 16 residues. In DNA, the CDR3 is TGTGCCAGCAGCTTAGAGGACTCCATAGGCTTGGAGACCCAGTACTTC. Residues: CASSLEDSIGLETQYF.

The chain uses TRBV7-6 and TRBJ2-1; D unresolved. V dropped 5 bases and J dropped 0 bases, with 11 bases sitting between them. The length of the CDR3 is 15 residues. Per germline, CDR1 SGHVS and CDR2 FNYEAQ. The CDR3 spells CASSPTKSSYNEQFF. The CDR3 DNA is TGTGCCAGCAGCCCTACAAAAAGCTCCTACAATGAGCAGTTCTTC.

The gene calls are TRBV9 and TRBJ1-1; 10 nucleotides match TRBD1. CDR3 length: 15 residues. Germline values: CDR1 SGDLS, CDR2 YYNGEE. V lost 0 bases to trimming and J lost 3 bases; unmatched junction nucleotides: 2. CDR3 bases: TGTGCCAGCAGCGTAGGGACAGGGGGGGACACTGAAGCTTTCTTT. Encoded protein: CASSVGTGGDTEAFF.

The V and J genes are TRBV5-1 and TRBJ2-7; D gene unclear. Looked up from germline, CDR1 is SGHRS and CDR2 is YFSETQ. V was trimmed by 4 bases and J by 9 bases, leaving 11 bases between them. This CDR3 has 11 residues. CDR3: CASSLSYLQYF. The CDR3 nucleotides read TGCGCCAGCAGCCTTTCGTACTTGCAGTACTTC.

The CDR3 loop is CASSEAQGQAVIIPQHF. The CDR3 bases are TGTGCCAGCAGTGAAGCGCAGGGGCAGGCGGTTATAATTCCCCAGCATTTT. V is TRBV6-1 and J is TRBJ1-5; weak D call: TRBD1 (6 bases). Trimming took 0 bases from V and 10 from J, leaving 22 bases between them. In germline, CDR1 is MNHNS, CDR2 SASEGT. The CDR3 contains 17 residues.

This chain links TRBV28 with TRBJ2-5, with TRBD2 matching 11 bases. Germline CDR1 reads MDHEN; CDR2 reads SYDVKM. J lost 4 bases, V lost 7 bases, and 5 bases had no gene match. This CDR3 has 14 amino acids. CDR3 coding DNA: TGTGCCAGCACCCTAGCGGGGGGCTCAGAGACCCAGTACTTC. Translation gives CASTLAGGSETQYF. Filled out from reference TRBV28 and TRBJ2-5, the complete variable domain reads DVKVTQSSRYLVKRTGEKVFLECVQDMDHENMFWYRQDPGLGLRLIYFSYDVKMKEKGDIPEGYSVSREKKERFSLILESASTNQTSMYLCASTLAGGSETQYFGPGTRLLVL.